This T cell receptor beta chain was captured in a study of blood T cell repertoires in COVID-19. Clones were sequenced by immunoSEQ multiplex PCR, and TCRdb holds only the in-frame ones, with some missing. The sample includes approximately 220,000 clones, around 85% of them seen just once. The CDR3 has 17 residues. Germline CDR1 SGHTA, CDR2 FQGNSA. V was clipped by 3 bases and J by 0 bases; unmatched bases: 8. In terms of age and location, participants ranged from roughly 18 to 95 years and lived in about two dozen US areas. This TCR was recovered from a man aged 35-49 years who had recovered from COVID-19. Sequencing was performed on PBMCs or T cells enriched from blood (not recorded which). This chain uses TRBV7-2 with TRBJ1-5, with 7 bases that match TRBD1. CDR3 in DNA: TGTGCCAGCAGCTTGCGGACAGGTTCCCATAGCAATCAGCCCCAGCATTTT. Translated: CASSLRTGSHSNQPQHF.